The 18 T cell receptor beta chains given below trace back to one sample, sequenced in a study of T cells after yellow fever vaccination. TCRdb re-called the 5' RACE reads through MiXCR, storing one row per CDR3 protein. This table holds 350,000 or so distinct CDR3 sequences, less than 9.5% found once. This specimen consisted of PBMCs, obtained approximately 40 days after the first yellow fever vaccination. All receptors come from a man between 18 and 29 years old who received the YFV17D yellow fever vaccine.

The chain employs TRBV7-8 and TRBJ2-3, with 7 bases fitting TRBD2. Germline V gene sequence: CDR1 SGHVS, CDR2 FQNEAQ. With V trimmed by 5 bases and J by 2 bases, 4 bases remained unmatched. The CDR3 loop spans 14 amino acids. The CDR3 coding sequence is TGTGCCAGCAGCCCGGGACTACTCACAGATACGCAGTATTTT. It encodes CASSPGLLTDTQYF.

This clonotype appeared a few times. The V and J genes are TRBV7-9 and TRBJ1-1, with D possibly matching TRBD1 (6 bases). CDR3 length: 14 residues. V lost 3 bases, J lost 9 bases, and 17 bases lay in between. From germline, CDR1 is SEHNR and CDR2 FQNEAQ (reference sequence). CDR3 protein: CASSFAGETAKAFF. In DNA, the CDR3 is TGTGCCAGCAGCTTCGCAGGGGAGACCGCTAAAGCTTTCTTT.

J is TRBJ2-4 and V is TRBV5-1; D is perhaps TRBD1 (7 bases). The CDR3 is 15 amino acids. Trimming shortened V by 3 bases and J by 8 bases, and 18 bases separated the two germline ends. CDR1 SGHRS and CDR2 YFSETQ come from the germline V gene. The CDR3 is CASSSGGDSLHIQYF. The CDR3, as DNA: TGCGCCAGCAGCTCTGGCGGGGACAGCTTACACATTCAGTACTTC.

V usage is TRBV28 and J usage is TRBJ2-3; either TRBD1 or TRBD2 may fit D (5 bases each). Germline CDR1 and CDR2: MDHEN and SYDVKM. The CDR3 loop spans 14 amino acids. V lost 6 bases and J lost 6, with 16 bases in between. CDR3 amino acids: CASRSGGPPDTQYF. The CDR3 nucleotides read TGTGCCAGCAGGTCTGGGGGTCCGCCCGATACGCAGTATTTT.

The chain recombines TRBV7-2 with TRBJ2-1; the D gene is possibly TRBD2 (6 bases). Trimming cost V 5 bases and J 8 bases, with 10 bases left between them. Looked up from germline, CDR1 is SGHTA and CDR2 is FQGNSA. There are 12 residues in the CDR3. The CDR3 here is CASSPREYEQFF. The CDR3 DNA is TGTGCCAGCAGCCCCCGGGAGTATGAGCAGTTCTTC.

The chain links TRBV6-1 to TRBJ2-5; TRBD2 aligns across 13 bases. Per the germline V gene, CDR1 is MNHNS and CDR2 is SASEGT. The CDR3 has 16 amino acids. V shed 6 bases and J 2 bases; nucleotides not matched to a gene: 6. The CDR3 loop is CASRILAGGNQETQYF. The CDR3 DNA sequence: TGTGCCAGCAGAATACTAGCGGGGGGGAATCAAGAGACCCAGTACTTC.

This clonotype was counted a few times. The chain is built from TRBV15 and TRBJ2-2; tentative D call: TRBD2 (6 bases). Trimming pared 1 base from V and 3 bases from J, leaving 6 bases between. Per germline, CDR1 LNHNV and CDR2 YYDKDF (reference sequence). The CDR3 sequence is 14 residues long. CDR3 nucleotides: TGTGCCACCAGCAGAGGGGGGGACACCGGGGAGCTGTTTTTT. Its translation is CATSRGGDTGELFF. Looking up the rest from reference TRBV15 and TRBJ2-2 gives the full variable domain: DAMVIQNPRYQVTQFGKPVTLSCSQTLNHNVMYWYQQKSSQAPKLLFHYYDKDFNNEADTPDNFQSRRPNTSFCFLDIRSPGLGDTAMYLCATSRGGDTGELFFGEGSRLTVL.

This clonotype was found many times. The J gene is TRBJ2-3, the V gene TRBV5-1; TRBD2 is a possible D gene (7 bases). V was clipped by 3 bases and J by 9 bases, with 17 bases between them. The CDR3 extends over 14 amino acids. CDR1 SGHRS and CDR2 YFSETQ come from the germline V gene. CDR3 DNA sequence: TGCGCCAGCAGCTCCACCCCGGGGGGCTCGACGCAGTATTTT. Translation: CASSSTPGGSTQYF.

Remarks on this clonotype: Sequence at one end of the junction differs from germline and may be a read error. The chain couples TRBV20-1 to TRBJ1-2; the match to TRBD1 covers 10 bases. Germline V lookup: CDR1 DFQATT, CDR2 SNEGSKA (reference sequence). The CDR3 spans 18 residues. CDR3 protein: CCAPRGTGTGAPNYGYTF. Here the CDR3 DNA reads TGCTGTGCTCCAAGGGGGACCGGGACAGGGGCCCCTAACTATGGCTACACCTTC.

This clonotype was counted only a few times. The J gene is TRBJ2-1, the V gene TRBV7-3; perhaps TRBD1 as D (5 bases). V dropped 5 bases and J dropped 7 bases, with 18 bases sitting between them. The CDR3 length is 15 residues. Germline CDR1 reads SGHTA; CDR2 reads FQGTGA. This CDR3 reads CASSGADIATNEQFF. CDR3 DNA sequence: TGTGCCAGCAGCGGGGCGGATATCGCGACAAATGAGCAGTTCTTC.

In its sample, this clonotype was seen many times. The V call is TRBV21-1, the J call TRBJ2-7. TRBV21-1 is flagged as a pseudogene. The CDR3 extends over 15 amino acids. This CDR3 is CASSKGPAGPYEQYF. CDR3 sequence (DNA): TGTGCCAGCAGCAAAGGGCCGGCAGGGCCCTACGAGCAGTACTTC.

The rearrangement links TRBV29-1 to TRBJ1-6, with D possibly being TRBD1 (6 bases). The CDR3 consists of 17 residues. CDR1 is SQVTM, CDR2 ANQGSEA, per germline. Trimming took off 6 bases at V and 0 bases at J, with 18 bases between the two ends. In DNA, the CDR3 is TGCAGCGTCAGTCGACAGGCTACGAGCTCCTATAATTCACCCCTCCACTTT. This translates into CSVSRQATSSYNSPLHF.

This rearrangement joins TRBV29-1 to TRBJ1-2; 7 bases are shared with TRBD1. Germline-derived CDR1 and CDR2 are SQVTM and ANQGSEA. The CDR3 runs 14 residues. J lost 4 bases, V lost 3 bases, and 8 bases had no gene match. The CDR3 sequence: CSVDRVGQTYGYTF. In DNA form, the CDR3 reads TGCAGCGTTGATAGAGTGGGACAGACCTATGGCTACACCTTC.

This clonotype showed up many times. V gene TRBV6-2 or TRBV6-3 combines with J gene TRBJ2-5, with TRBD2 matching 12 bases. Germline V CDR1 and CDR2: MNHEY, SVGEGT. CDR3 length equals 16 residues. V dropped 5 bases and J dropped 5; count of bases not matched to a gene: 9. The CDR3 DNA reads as TGTGCCAGCAGTCCCCGGACTAGCGGGGTCCAGGAGACCCAGTACTTC. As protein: CASSPRTSGVQETQYF.

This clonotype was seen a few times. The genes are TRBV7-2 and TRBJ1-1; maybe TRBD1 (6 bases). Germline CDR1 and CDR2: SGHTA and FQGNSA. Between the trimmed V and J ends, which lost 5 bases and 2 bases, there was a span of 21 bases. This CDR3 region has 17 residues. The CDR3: CASSPGASRVGNTEAFF. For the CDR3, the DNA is TGTGCCAGCAGCCCGGGGGCCTCTAGGGTCGGCAACACTGAAGCTTTCTTT.

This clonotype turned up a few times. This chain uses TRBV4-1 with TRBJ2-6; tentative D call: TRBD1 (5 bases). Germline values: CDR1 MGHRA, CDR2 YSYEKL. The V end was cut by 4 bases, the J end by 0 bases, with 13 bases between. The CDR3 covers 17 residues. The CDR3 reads CASSPHPQGSGANVLTF. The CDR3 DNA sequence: TGCGCCAGCAGCCCGCACCCCCAGGGCTCTGGGGCCAACGTCCTGACTTTC.

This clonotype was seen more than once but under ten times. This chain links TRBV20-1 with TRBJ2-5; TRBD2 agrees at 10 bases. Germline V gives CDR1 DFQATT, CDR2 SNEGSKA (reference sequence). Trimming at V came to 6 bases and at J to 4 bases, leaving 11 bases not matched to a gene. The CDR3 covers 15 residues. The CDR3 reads CSAERGGRSRETQYF. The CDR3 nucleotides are TGCAGTGCCGAGCGGGGGGGCCGGTCTAGAGAGACCCAGTACTTC.

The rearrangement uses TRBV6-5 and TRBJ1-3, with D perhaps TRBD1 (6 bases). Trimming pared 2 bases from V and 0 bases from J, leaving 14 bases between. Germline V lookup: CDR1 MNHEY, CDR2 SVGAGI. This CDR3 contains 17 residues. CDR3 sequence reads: CASSYRTRGHSGNTIYF. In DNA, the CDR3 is TGTGCCAGCAGTTACCGTACTCGGGGGCACTCTGGAAACACCATATATTTT.